The sequence of this T cell receptor (beta chain) was determined in a study of blood T cells in healthy people across ages. Isolation yielded PBMCs, at least 7 million per sample, in every case. The CDR3 length is 15 residues. V lost 4 bases, J lost 0 bases, and 4 bases stayed unmatched. From germline, CDR1 is MNHEY and CDR2 SVGAGI. With a J-beta primer mix and a sample-barcoded 5' primer, a second PCR ran about 6 to 11 cycles. MiXCR, run by TCRdb on the 5' RACE reads, gives a single entry per CDR3 protein. Here the sample spans about 720,000 distinct CDR3 sequences, around 25% being singletons. The same data also contributed to another study, on T cells of mothers and their children. That paper states: A few mothers and their six children, all healthy Caucasians, donated. Over 9.5 million reads per mother and approximately 3.2 million per child were obtained.

The TCR was taken from a boy between 10 and 17 years old in good health. Material for sequencing was blood. The V and J genes are TRBV6-5 and TRBJ2-7; 9 bases align to TRBD1. The CDR3 sequence is CASSSTGGHSYEQYF. In DNA form, the CDR3 reads TGTGCCAGCAGTTCAACAGGGGGCCACTCCTACGAGCAGTACTTC.